Described below is a single TCR beta chain sequence and its context. What this receptor recognizes is not known. No base-level quality is on record; no much larger clone is a single base apart. The data were taken from a study of cytotoxic CD8 clonotypes in ibrutinib-treated CLL (dated by TCRdb to about 2021). The study in broad terms: In this cohort, 15 or so patients were treatment-naive and approximately 10 were relapsed/refractory, while about 18 had unmutated IGHV. Responses were partial in roughly 24 patients and complete in 2; after median about 70 months follow-up, about 14 stayed in remission and roughly twelve progressed. Response samples were obtained after a median of 12 months of treatment, with a range of roughly 6 to 40 months. Samples averaged approximately 260,000 productive templates and tens of thousands of productive rearrangements. Longitudinal samples were available for about 30% of the 86 trial participants. Cryopreserved peripheral blood mononuclear cells were collected before treatment, at response, and at either disease progression or sustained remission. Patients were still on ibrutinib when every remission and progressive disease sample was collected. Beyond this particular receptor, the publication reports: Sampling times were not matched between sustained-remission and progressing patients, and lymph node repertoires were not studied. Public clonotypes were rare and either shrank or stayed stable during treatment, and the rise in clonality at ibrutinib response reflected expansion of private clonotypes. Baseline clonality was found to be higher than that of age-matched healthy donors and was strongly correlated with circulating CD8+ T-cell counts. Clonality rose at ibrutinib response, remained stable during sustained remission, and dropped back toward baseline at progression.

On a MiSeq, deep resolution sequencing aimed for a depth between 1 in 1 million and 1 in 200,000 T cells, with each clonotype covered 10x on average. The immunoSEQ hsTCRB Kit was used to generate TCR beta libraries. Per the authors' processing: Data were analyzed with ImmunoSEQ Data Assistant and ImmunoSEQ Analyzer, with V, D and J genes assigned per IMGT definitions. Clonality, which ranges from 0 to 1, was calculated by subtracting the normalized Shannon entropy of productive rearrangement frequencies from one. Public clonotype analysis was restricted to overrepresented clonotypes comprising at least 0.05% of each patient's repertoire. Around 12 age-matched healthy donor repertoires from immuneACCESS were used as controls for clonality. TCRdb re-hosts the immuneACCESS table, in-frame sequences only. Its copies lack some clones; in the studies checked, an unresolved V gene accounts for under half of them, and the cause for the rest is not known. Clone size and V and J calls were adopted from that table, with D and trimming inferred from the DNA. In this sample the table shows roughly 160,000 clones, approximately 80% of which occur a single time. The ten largest account for 3.5% to 5.5% of the sample.

V ends up 1 base short and J 7 bases short, with an unmatched junction base count of 0. As encoded in the germline V gene, CDR1 is SGHTA while CDR2 is FQGNSA. The CDR3 runs 14 residues from the cysteine to the phenylalanine. Of all the DNA, just the CDR3 is kept, 42 bases in frame from base 1. The meaning of the sample's time point label: approximately 25 months on ibrutinib. For TCR beta library preparation, 1.5 to 2 micrograms of genomic DNA were extracted from the cryopreserved PBMCs. Longitudinal blood samples from CLL patients receiving ibrutinib monotherapy were subjected to high-throughput TCR beta sequencing. The patients were enrolled in a single-center, open-label phase 2 trial of ibrutinib monotherapy.

The chain is encoded by TRBV7-2 joined to TRBJ1-4, with 10 central nucleotides matching TRBD1. Material: PBMCs, obtained after 24 months of ibrutinib treatment. The sequence came from a human donor with chronic lymphocytic leukemia. The CDR3 region has the sequence CASSLGTGGEKLFF. The DNA sequence is given as TGTGCCAGCAGCTTAGGGACAGGGGGTGAAAAACTGTTTTTT.